Given below is one T cell receptor (beta chain) in context. Germline V lookup: CDR1 MDHEN, CDR2 SYDVKM. The CDR3 length is 14 residues. V dropped 6 bases and J dropped 5; count of bases not matched to a gene: 7. This sample was included in a study of blood T cell repertoires in COVID-19. Study-level background: Spain, Italy and the United States supplied samples that represented acute and convalescent COVID-19.

In the original processing: Amplifying reference gene primers gave estimates of nucleated cell counts. The data were produced by immunoSEQ multiplex PCR, yet TCRdb's version contains in-frame clones alone and is incomplete. V, J and clone size were drawn from that table, and D and trimming were deduced from the DNA. This table has 310,000 or so clones, roughly 90% appearing once. V usage is TRBV28 and J usage is TRBJ1-1, with 9 positions matching TRBD1. The material sequenced was peripheral blood. This clonotype was sampled from a woman aged 25 to 39 with COVID-19, enrolled during active disease. CDR3 amino acids: CASSQTGGRTEAFF. As DNA, the CDR3 is TGTGCCAGCAGCCAGACAGGGGGTCGGACTGAAGCTTTCTTT.